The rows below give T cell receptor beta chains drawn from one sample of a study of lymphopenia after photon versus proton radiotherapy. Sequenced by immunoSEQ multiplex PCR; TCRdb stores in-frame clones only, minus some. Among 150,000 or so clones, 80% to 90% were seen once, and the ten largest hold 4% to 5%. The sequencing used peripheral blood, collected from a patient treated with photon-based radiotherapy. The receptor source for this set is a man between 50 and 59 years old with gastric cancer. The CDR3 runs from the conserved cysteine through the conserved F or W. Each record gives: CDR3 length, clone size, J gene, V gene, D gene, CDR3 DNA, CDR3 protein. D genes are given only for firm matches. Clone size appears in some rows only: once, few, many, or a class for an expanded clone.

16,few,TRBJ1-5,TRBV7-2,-,TGTGCCAGCAGCCCCGGGACCACCTATAGTAATCAGCCCCAGCATTTT,CASSPGTTYSNQPQHF
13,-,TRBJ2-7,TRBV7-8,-,TGTGCCAGCAGCGCCGGGGCCGACTACGAGCAGTACTTC,CASSAGADYEQYF
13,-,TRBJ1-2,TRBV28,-,TGTGCCAGCAGTTTAGCCGGGAACTATGGCTACACCTTC,CASSLAGNYGYTF
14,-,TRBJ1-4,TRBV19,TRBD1,TGTGCCAGTAGCCTCGGACAGGGCCAGGAAAAACTGTTTTTT,CASSLGQGQEKLFF
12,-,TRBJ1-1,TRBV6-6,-,TGTGCCAGCAGTCAGGTGAACACTGAAGCTTTCTTT,CASSQVNTEAFF
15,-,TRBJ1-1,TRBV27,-,TGTGCCAGCAGTCTAAGGACGCGGCCGAACACTGAAGCTTTCTTT,CASSLRTRPNTEAFF
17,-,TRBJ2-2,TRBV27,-,TGTGCCAGCAGTCCTCCAAGCAGGGAGCCCCCCACCGGGGAGCTGTTTTTT,CASSPPSREPPTGELFF
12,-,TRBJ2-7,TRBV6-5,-,TGTGCCAGCCGGGATTCCGCCTACGAGCAGTACTTC,CASRDSAYEQYF
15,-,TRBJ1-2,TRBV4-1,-,TGCGCCAGCAGCCAAGAGGTTCGGTTTGTCTATGGCTACACCTTC,CASSQEVRFVYGYTF
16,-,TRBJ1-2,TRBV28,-,TGTGCCAGCAGTACTTTAGGACAGCTCTTTATTAGTGGCTACACCTTC,CASSTLGQLFISGYTF
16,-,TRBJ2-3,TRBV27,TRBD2,TGTGCCAGCAGTCAACGGCGGGAGTTCTTCACAGATACGCAGTATTTT,CASSQRREFFTDTQYF
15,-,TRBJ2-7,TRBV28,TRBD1,TGTGCCAGCAGCCCGCAGGGGGCTAAGTCCTACGAGCAGTACTTC,CASSPQGAKSYEQYF
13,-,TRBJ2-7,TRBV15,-,TGTGCCACCAGCAGAGATCAGCGGTACGAGCAGTACTTC,CATSRDQRYEQYF
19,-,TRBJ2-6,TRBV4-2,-,TGTGCCAGCAGCCAAGATCGATGGCAGGCGATCTCTGGGGCCAACGTCCTGACTTTC,CASSQDRWQAISGANVLTF
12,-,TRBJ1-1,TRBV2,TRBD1,TGTGCCAGCGGGAGACAGGGAACTGAAGCTTTCTTT,CASGRQGTEAFF
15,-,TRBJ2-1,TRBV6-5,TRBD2,TGTGCCAGCAGCCGTAGCGGGAGCCCCTACAATGAGCAGTTCTTC,CASSRSGSPYNEQFF
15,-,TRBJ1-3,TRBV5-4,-,TGTGCCAGCAGCCCCGCAGTTAACTCTGGAAACACCATATATTTT,CASSPAVNSGNTIYF
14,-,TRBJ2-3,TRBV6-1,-,TGTGCCAGCACCCTCCAGGGCGTCACAGATACGCAGTATTTT,CASTLQGVTDTQYF
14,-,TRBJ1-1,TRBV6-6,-,TGTGCCAGCAGTCCAGGAAGGGTGGACACTGAAGCTTTCTTT,CASSPGRVDTEAFF
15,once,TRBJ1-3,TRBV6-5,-,TGTGCCAGCAGAGCTAGGGGGGCGTCTGGAAACACCATATATTTT,CASRARGASGNTIYF
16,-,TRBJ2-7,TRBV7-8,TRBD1,TGTGCCAGCAGCCTTAGAGAGGGACAGGGATCCTACGAGCAGTACTTC,CASSLREGQGSYEQYF
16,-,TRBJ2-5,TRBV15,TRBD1,TGTGCCACCAGCAGAGAGATTACAGGGGGCGGGGAGACCCAGTACTTC,CATSREITGGGETQYF
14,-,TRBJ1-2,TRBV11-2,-,TGTGCCAGCAGCTCCACGGACGGGTACTATGGCTACACCTTC,CASSSTDGYYGYTF
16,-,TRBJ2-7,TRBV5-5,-,TGTGCCAGCAGCTCCGGGACACCCCTAGTCAGCTACGAGCAGTACTTC,CASSSGTPLVSYEQYF
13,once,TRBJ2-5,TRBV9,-,TGTGCCAGCAGCCGACGAGAGCGGGAGACCCAGTACTTC,CASSRRERETQYF
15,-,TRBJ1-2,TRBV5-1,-,TGCGCCAGCAGCTTATCCGGGACAACTAACTATGGCTACACCTTC,CASSLSGTTNYGYTF
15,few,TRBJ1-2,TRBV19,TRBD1,TGTGCCAGTAGTATAGGGACAGGGATAAACTATGGCTACACCTTC,CASSIGTGINYGYTF
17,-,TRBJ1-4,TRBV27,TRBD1,TGTGCCAGCAGCCTCGGGACAGGGACTCCCCCGAGCGAAAAACTGTTTTTT,CASSLGTGTPPSEKLFF
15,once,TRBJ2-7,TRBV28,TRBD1,TGTGCCAGCAGTAGAGAACAGGGGGCCTTGTACGAGCAGTACTTC,CASSREQGALYEQYF
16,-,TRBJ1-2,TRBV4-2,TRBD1,TGTGCCAGCAGCCAGACCGGGACAGGGGAAGGTAGGGGCTACACCTTC,CASSQTGTGEGRGYTF
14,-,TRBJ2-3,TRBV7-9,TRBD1,TGTGCCAGCAGCCCCGGACAGGGGGCGGATACGCAGTATTTT,CASSPGQGADTQYF
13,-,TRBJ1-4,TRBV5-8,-,TGTGCCAGCAGCTTGGAGGTGGGGGGCAAACTGTTTTTT,CASSLEVGGKLFF
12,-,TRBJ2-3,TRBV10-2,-,TGCGCCAGCAGTGACGCAGGGGATACGCAGTATTTT,CASSDAGDTQYF
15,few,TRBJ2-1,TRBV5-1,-,TGCGCCAGCAGCTTGGTGGTAGCGGCCTACAATGAGCAGTTCTTC,CASSLVVAAYNEQFF
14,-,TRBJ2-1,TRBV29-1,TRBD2,TGCAGCGTTATGAGCGGGAGCTCCTACAATGAGCAGTTCTTC,CSVMSGSSYNEQFF
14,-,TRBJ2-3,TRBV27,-,TGTGCCAGCAGTTTCGGACTCATCACAGATACGCAGTATTTT,CASSFGLITDTQYF
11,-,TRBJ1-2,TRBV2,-,TGTGCCAGCAGATACAGTGGCGGCTACACCTTC,CASRYSGGYTF
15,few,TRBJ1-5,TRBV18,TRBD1,TGTGCCAGCTCACCACAGGGGGCGATTGATCAGCCCCAGCATTTT,CASSPQGAIDQPQHF
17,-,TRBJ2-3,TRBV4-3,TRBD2,TGCGCCAGCAGCCAAGATCTCGGCGGGAGAGGGACAGATACGCAGTATTTT,CASSQDLGGRGTDTQYF
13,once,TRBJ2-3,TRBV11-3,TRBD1,TGTGCCAGCAGCCTATACAGGGGAGATACGCAGTATTTT,CASSLYRGDTQYF
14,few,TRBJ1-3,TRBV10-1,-,TGCGCCAGCAACGTTCTCACGGCTGGAAACACCATATATTTT,CASNVLTAGNTIYF
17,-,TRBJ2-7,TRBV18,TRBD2,TGTGCCAGCTCACCGGGCACTAGCGGGAGGGTATTCTACGAGCAGTACTTC,CASSPGTSGRVFYEQYF